This entry describes one T cell receptor (beta chain). The target antigen is unknown. The data stem from a study of T cell responses to AZD1222 COVID-19 vaccine. Study in general: Analyses pooled second doses at about 4 or about 12 weeks. Study-level points and caveats: A rise in Spike-specific TCR breadth and depth followed two AZD1222 doses.

Data came from immunoSEQ multiplex PCR; TCRdb stores just in-frame clones and leaves some out. The sample lists over 110,000 clones, approximately 94% seen once, with approximately 5% in the top ten. The material sequenced was peripheral blood, taken on day 0 of AZD1222 vaccination. The receptor comes from an adult in good health.

DNA of the CDR3: TGTGCCAGCAGCCCTTCTTTTCCCCGCTCCTATAATTCACCCCTCCACTTT. It codes for CASSPSFPRSYNSPLHF. V and J are TRBV3-1 (or the pseudogene TRBV3-2) and TRBJ1-6; D is uncertain. Germline V gene data show CDR1 as LGHDT and CDR2 as YNNKEL (reference sequence). The V end lost 4 bases, the J end lost 0 bases, and 13 bases lay between the germline ends. This CDR3 is 17 amino acids long.